This T cell receptor beta chain originates from a study of blood T cell repertoires in COVID-19. Study summary: Specimens from acute and convalescent COVID-19 originated in the United States, Italy and Spain.

Sequenced by immunoSEQ multiplex PCR; TCRdb stores in-frame clones only, minus some. This sample yields some 220,000 clones, of which 70% to 90% are seen a single time; about 12% belongs to the top ten. Germline V CDR1 and CDR2: MNHNS, SASEGT. The CDR3 length is 15 residues. Trimming took 5 bases from V and 8 from J, leaving 16 bases between them. The clonotype comes from a woman aged 18-29 years who had recovered from COVID-19. This chain connects TRBV6-1 to TRBJ1-6; D possibly corresponds to TRBD1 (6 bases). Input material: peripheral blood. The CDR3 here is CASSWVGEGDSPLHF. In nucleotides, the CDR3 is TGTGCCAGCAGTTGGGTCGGTGAGGGGGATTCACCCCTCCACTTT.